The T cell receptor beta chain under discussion was sequenced for a study of radiation and T cells in renal cell carcinoma (dated by TCRdb to the early 2020s). About the full investigation: Samples came from a clinical trial, in which primary renal cell carcinomas received 15 Gy stereotactic body radiation therapy followed by nephrectomy 4 weeks later. A total of around 53 samples underwent TCR beta sequencing, made up of about 26 tumors and approximately 27 peripheral blood samples. A total of about 4 million unique CDR3 nucleotide sequences, encoding fewer than 3,000,000 unique CDR3 amino acid sequences, were found across all 50 or so samples.

Beyond this particular receptor, the publication reports: Effects of radiation dose or scheduling on the TCR repertoire could not be addressed with the single-armed trial design. Blood repertoire dynamics were not followed beyond 4 weeks after treatment. An increase in top tumor clonotypes in blood was observed from baseline to 2 weeks post-radiation, followed by contraction by 4 weeks, which was taken to suggest transient expansion of tumor-resident clones. No pretreatment tumor biopsies were available, so the baseline intratumoral presence of clonotypes could not be determined.

TCR beta libraries were generated from genomic DNA with the immunoSEQ kit, following the manufacturer's recommendations. Library preparation used a first multiplex PCR with proprietary primers, then a second PCR adding unique barcodes, with bead cleanups after each round. Each sample batch included a kit-provided positive control reaction and a negative control reaction. The final libraries underwent checking on an Agilent 4200 TapeStation D1000 ScreenTape, volumetric pooling, and quantification by qPCR. Sequencing ran on an Illumina NextSeq500 with a MidOutput 150-cycle cartridge, using 156 Read1 and 15 Index1 cycles with kit custom primers. The pooled library was loaded at roughly 1 pM, with a 20% PhiX control spiked in. The paper's processing steps were these. The vendor-processed data were analyzed in R, and a clonotype was defined as all T cells that share the same CDR3 nucleotide sequence. In the clone abundance analyses, frequencies were normalized to the 10,000 most abundant clones in each sample. Before analysis, public T cell clones were removed, and these numbered fewer than five per sample on average. A difference in abundance of at least 32-fold between compartments was used to define tumor-enriched and baseline blood-enriched clonotypes. A beta-binomial differential abundance model was used to identify clonotypes that expanded or contracted between blood time points. Tumor-blood repertoire similarity was measured with the Baroni-Urbani and Buser coefficient, and group comparisons used two-tailed Wilcoxon tests in R. TCRdb took this table from immuneACCESS and kept in-frame rearrangements with V and J called. Such tables lack part of the clones; where checked against another copy, unresolved V genes explain under half of the gap, and the rest is unexplained. V and J calls and clone size are given by that table; D and trimming were obtained from the DNA. The sample includes 150,000 to 160,000 clones, with roughly 87% observed a single time. In total, the top ten clones hold 10% to 15% of the sample.

Reading the germline V gene gives CDR1 ENHRY and CDR2 SYGVKD. There are 13 amino acids in the CDR3, from cysteine to phenylalanine inclusive. Only the CDR3 portion is preserved as DNA: 39 bases, with reading frame beginning at the first base. This specimen's time point label, per the study, means: blood 2 weeks post-SBRT. The treatment or condition label of this sample denotes: 15 Gy SBRT to primary tumor, nephrectomy 4 weeks later. Serial peripheral blood from radiation-treated patients was sampled at baseline, 2 weeks and 4 weeks after SBRT to track tumor-enriched clonotypes. Every patient's renal cell carcinoma showed clear cell pathology. The QIAamp DNA Blood Mini Kit (Qiagen) was used to prepare genomic DNA for TCR sequencing. Only samples passing all quality control checks were included in the analyses. The table lists this clone with a count of one. The clone's antigen remains unknown. Sequence at one end of the junction differs from germline and may be a read error. Other DNA sequences in this sample translate to the same CDR3.

The source material was blood, sampled from a patient whose treatment included radiotherapy and nephrectomy. The receptor was isolated from a woman between 50 and 59 years old with renal cell carcinoma. The chain uses TRBV10-3 and TRBJ2-7; the D gene lacks a confident call. The CDR3 region has the sequence CAISEVFAVEQYF. The nucleotide sequence is given as TGTGCCATCAGTGAGGTGTTCGCAGTCGAGCAGTACTTT.